This T cell receptor beta chain is drawn from a study of cytomegalovirus exposure and HLA in healthy donors. About the study: Unique TCRs from HLA-typed donors, 70 million to 85 million of them, were held in an early data release.

Study-wide results and caveats: Earlier findings revealed that most TCR beta V segments proved productive either about 87% or about 30% of the time. The likely explanation for a cluster of highly shared sequence variants was sequencing artifact.

This clone was counted only a few times. Its antigen is undetermined. It was with 60 Vbeta and 13 Jbeta primers that the PCR ran. In the original workflow: Per a later analysis, the number of unique TCR beta chains was roughly 83 million, of which some 9.9 million were shared. Some clones are missing from TCRdb's copy, which holds only in-frame ones; the method was immunoSEQ multiplex PCR. Clone size and the V and J calls come from that table; the DNA yielded D and trimming. The repertoire holds around 160,000 clones, with 75% as singletons. The source is a male donor in good health and CMV-seronegative. The sequencing input was PBMCs.

The CDR3 is CASSVGYWADNYGYTF. CDR3 DNA sequence: TGTGCCAGCAGCGTAGGCTATTGGGCAGATAACTATGGCTACACCTTC. The chain couples TRBV9 to TRBJ1-2; D is uncertain. Germline CDR1 is SGDLS and CDR2 is YYNGEE. The CDR3 has 16 amino acids. The V and J ends lost 0 bases and 1 base respectively, with 13 bases between them.